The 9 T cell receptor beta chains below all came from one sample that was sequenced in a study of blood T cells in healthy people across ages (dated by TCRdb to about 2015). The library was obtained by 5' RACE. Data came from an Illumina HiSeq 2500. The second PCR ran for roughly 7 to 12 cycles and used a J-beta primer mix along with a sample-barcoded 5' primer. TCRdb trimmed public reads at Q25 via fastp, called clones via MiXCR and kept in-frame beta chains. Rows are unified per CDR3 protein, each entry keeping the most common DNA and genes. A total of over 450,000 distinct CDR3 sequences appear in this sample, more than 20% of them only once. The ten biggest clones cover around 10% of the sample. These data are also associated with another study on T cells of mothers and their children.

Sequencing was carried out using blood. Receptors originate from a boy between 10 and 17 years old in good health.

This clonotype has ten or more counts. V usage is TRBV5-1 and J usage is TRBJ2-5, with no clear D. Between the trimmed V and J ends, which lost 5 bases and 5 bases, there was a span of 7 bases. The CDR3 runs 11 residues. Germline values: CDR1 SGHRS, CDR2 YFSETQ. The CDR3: CASRLGETQYF. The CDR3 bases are TGCGCCAGCAGGCTGGGGGAGACCCAGTACTTC.

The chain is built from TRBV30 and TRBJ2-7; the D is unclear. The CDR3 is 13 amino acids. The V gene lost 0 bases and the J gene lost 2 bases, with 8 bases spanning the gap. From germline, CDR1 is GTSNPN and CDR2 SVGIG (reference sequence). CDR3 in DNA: TGTGCCTGGAGTGTACTGACCGCCTACGAGCAGTACTTC. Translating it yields CAWSVLTAYEQYF.

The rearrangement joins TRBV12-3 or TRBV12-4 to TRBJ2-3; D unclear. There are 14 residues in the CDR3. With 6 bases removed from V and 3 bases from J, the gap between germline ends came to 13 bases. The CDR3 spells CASRFRLGTDTQYF. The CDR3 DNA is TGTGCCAGCAGGTTCAGGTTGGGAACAGATACGCAGTATTTT.

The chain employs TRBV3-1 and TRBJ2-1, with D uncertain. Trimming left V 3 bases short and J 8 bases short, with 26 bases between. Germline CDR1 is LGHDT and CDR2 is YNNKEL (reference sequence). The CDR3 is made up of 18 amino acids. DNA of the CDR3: TGTGCCAGCAGCCATGTAACCGGAAAGATCATACGATCGGATGAGCAGTTCTTC. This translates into CASSHVTGKIIRSDEQFF.

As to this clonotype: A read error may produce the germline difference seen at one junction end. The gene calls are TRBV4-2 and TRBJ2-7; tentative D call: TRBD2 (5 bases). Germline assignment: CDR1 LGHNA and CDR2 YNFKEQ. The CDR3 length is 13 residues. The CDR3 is CASSQGGLYEQYF. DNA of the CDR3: TGTGCCAGTAGCCAAGGAGGCCTCTACGAGCAGTACTTC.

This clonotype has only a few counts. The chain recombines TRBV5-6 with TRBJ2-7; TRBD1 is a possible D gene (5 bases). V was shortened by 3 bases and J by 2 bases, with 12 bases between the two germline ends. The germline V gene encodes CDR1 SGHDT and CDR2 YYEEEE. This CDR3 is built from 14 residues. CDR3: CASSSTARTYEQYF. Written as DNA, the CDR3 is TGTGCCAGCAGCTCGACAGCCCGGACCTACGAGCAGTACTTC.

This CDR3 reads CASSQGQSYGYTF. CDR3 coding DNA: TGTGCCAGCAGCCAAGGACAGAGCTATGGCTACACCTTC. The chain carries TRBV14 and TRBJ1-2, with TRBD1 as a possible D gene (5 bases). Trimming took 1 base from V and 4 from J, leaving 7 bases between them. The CDR3 extends over 13 amino acids. Germline V CDR1 and CDR2: SGHDN, FVKESK.

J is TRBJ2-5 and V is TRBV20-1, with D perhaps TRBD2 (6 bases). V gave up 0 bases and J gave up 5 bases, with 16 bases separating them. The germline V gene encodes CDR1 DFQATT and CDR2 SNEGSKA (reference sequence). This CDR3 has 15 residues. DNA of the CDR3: TGCAGTGCTAGAGATTGGGGATGGAGCGGGGAGACCCAGTACTTC. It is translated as CSARDWGWSGETQYF.

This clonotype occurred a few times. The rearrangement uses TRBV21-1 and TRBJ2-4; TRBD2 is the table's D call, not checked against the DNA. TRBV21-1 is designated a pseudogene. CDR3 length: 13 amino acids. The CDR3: CASIESSLTIQYF. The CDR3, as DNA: TGTGCCAGCATAGAGTCCTCTCTGACCATTCAGTACTTC.